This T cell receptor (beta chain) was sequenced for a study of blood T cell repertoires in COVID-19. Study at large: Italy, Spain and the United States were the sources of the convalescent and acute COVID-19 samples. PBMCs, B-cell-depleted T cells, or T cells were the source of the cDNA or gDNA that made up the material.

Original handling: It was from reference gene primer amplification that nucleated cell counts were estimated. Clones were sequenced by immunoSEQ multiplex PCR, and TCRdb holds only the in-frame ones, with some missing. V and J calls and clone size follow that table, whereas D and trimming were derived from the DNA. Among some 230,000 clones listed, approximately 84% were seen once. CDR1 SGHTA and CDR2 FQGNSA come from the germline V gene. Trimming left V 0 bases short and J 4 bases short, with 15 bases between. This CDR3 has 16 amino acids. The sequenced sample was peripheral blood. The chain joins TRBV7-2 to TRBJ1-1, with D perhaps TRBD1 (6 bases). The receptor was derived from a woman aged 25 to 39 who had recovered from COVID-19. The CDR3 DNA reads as TGTGCCAGCAGCTTAGCGGGGGCAGGGGAGGGCACTGAAGCTTTCTTT. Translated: CASSLAGAGEGTEAFF.